The 9 T cell receptor beta chains in this list originate from one sample, sequenced in a study of T cells in Graves' hyperthyroidism and ophthalmopathy. Amplified regions were TCR beta CDR3 sequences from RNA transcripts. When the TCR CDR3 underwent first-round RT-PCR, the HTBI primer set was used. One entry per CDR3 protein results from TCRdb running MiXCR on the multiplex PCR reads. In the table there are around 600,000 distinct CDR3 sequences, roughly 46% of which are singletons. The sequenced sample consisted of peripheral blood or thyroid tissue (not recorded which). All receptors derive from an adult man with Graves' disease, either hyperthyroidism or ophthalmopathy (not recorded which).

J is TRBJ1-2 and V is TRBV29-1, with D hard to call. The germline V and J ends were trimmed by 6 bases and 12 bases, with 17 bases remaining between them. Per germline, CDR1 SQVTM and CDR2 ANQGSEA. The CDR3 is made up of 11 amino acids. The CDR3 DNA reads TGCAGCGTGAACTCCGGGCCTCTAGACACCTTC. Its translation: CSVNSGPLDTF. Drawing the rest from reference TRBV29-1 and TRBJ1-2, the complete variable domain is SAVISQKPSRDICQRGTSLTIQCQVDSQVTMMFWYRQQPGQSLTLIATANQGSEATYESGFVIDKFPISRPNLTFSTLTVSNMSPEDSSIYLCSVNSGPLDTFGSGTRLTVV.

In its sample, this clonotype was seen many times. The V call is TRBV9, the J call TRBJ1-4, with 10 positions matching TRBD1. The CDR3 consists of 14 residues. J gave up 8 bases and V 4 bases, and 5 bases lay outside the gene matches. The germline V gene has CDR1 SGDLS and CDR2 YYNGEE. CDR3 nucleotides: TGTGCCAGCAGCCCCGGACAGGGGGGGGAAAAACTGTTTTTT. It specifies CASSPGQGGEKLFF.

Ten or more counts support this clonotype. The chain combines TRBV15 with TRBJ1-4; D not resolved. Germline CDR1 reads LNHNV; CDR2 reads YYDKDF (reference sequence). The V and J ends lost 0 bases and 5 bases respectively, with 13 bases between them. The CDR3 extends over 16 amino acids. CDR3 amino acids: CATSREALGWNEKLFF. The CDR3 bases are TGTGCCACCAGCAGAGAAGCCCTCGGGTGGAATGAAAAACTGTTTTTT.

This clonotype was counted a few times. J is TRBJ1-5 and V is TRBV9; D not resolved. Trimming shortened V by 6 bases and J by 1 base, and 11 bases separated the two germline ends. The CDR3 sequence is 14 residues long. Germline V CDR1 and CDR2: SGDLS, YYNGEE. CDR3 coding DNA: TGTGCCAGCACCCCGACGGCCAGCAATCAGCCCCAGCATTTT. Its translation: CASTPTASNQPQHF. The full variable domain, rest sourced from reference TRBV9 and TRBJ1-5, is DSGVTQTPKHLITATGQRVTLRCSPRSGDLSVYWYQQSLDQGLQFLIQYYNGEERAKGNILERFSAQQFPDLHSELNLSSLELGDSALYFCASTPTASNQPQHFGDGTRLSIL.

This chain connects TRBV7-9 to TRBJ2-5; 7 nucleotides match TRBD2. Trimming took 4 bases from V and 5 from J; bases not matched to a gene: 7. The CDR3 is made up of 14 amino acids. Per the germline V gene, CDR1 is SEHNR and CDR2 is FQNEAQ (reference sequence). The CDR3 loop is CASSSGLGIETQYF. In nucleotides, the CDR3 is TGTGCCAGCAGCTCAGGACTAGGTATCGAGACCCAGTACTTC.

Notes on this clonotype: This may arise from a read error, as a much more abundant clone is one base away. The V gene is TRBV9, the J gene TRBJ1-2, with D maybe TRBD1 (5 bases). CDR3 length: 13 amino acids. The V gene's germline CDR1 is SGDLS and CDR2 YYNGEE. Trimming stripped 6 bases from V and 7 bases from J, with 16 bases between. CDR3 bases: TGTGCCAGCAACTTCCCCGGGGCGGGTGGCTACACCTTC. This gives the protein CASNFPGAGGYTF.

The rearrangement links TRBV12-3 or TRBV12-4 to TRBJ1-5; 9 nucleotides line up with TRBD1. J gave up 4 bases and V 5 bases, and 6 bases lay outside the gene matches. The CDR3 covers 15 residues. CDR3 sequence (DNA): TGTGCCAGCAGTGGGACGGGACAGGGAAATCAGCCCCAGCATTTT. It is translated as CASSGTGQGNQPQHF.

The J gene is TRBJ2-7, the V gene TRBV25-1; 9 bases map to TRBD1. The CDR3 has 14 amino acids. Looked up from germline, CDR1 is MGHDK and CDR2 is SYGVNS. J lost 5 bases, V lost 2 bases, and 4 bases had no gene match. In nucleotides, the CDR3 is TGTGCCAGCAGTGAAGTGAGGACAGGGGACGAGCAGTACTTC. Protein: CASSEVRTGDEQYF.

The table lists this clonotype with a few counts. The chain uses TRBV12-5 and TRBJ1-5; D is possibly TRBD1 (5 bases). CDR1 LGHNT and CDR2 FRNRAP come from the germline V gene. The CDR3 has 11 residues. The CDR3 nucleotides are TGTGCCAGGGTGAGCAATCAGCCCCAGCATTTT. Residues: CARVSNQPQHF.